This TCR beta chain derives from a study of CD8+CD57+ T cells in acquired aplastic anemia. Study information: Sorting CD4+ and CD8+ cells gave DNA averaging around 3 ug.

There are 10 residues in the CDR3. V lost 3 bases and J lost 13, with 10 bases in between. The germline V gene encodes CDR1 DFQATT and CDR2 SNEGSKA (reference sequence). TCR beta VDJ and CDR3 profiles were obtained from a genomic DNA template. TCRdb redid the calling of the reads with MiXCR, one entry per CDR3 protein. The profile covers 310,000 or so distinct CDR3 sequences, with roughly 53% appearing a single time and under 1.5% taken by the ten largest. Before being chosen for sequencing, patients had shown CD8+CD57+ cell expansion by flow cytometry. V and J are TRBV20-1 and TRBJ2-1, with D uncertain. Sequenced sample: sorted CD4+, CD8+, or CD8+CD57+ T cells (not recorded which) from PBMCs. The sequence came from a human donor with aplastic anemia. CDR3 residues: CSASRIAQFF. The CDR3 DNA follows: TGCAGTGCTAGTCGCATAGCTCAGTTCTTC.